This T cell receptor (beta chain) was profiled in a study of T cell responses to AZD1222 COVID-19 vaccine. The repertoire was sequenced with immunoSEQ multiplex PCR; TCRdb's copy has only in-frame clones and lacks some. Found here are 150,000 or so clones, 90% to 95% of them singletons; the top ten hold approximately 2.9%. This TCR was recovered from an adult in good health. The material was peripheral blood, obtained on day 0 of MenACWY control vaccination.

The DNA of the CDR3 is TGTGCCAGCAGTTACAGGTTAGGGTACCAGCCCCAGCATTTT. The encoded protein is CASSYRLGYQPQHF. The genes are TRBV6-5 and TRBJ1-5; D unresolved. V was pared by 2 bases and J by 7 bases, with 12 bases between. The CDR3 is 14 amino acids. Per the germline V gene, CDR1 is MNHEY and CDR2 is SVGAGI.